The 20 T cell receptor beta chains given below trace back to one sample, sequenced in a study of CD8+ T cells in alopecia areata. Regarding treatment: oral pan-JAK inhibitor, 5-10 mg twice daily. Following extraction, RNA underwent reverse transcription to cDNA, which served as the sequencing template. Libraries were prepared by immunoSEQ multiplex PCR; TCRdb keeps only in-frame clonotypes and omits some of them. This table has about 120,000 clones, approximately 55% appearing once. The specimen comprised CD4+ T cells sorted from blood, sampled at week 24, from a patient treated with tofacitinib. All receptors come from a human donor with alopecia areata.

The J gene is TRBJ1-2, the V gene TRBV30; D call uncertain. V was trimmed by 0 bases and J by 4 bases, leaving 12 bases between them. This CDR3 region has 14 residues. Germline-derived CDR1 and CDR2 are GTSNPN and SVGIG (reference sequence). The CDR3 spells CAWSVVGPSYGYTF. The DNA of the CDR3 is TGTGCCTGGAGTGTGGTCGGACCTAGCTATGGCTACACCTTC.

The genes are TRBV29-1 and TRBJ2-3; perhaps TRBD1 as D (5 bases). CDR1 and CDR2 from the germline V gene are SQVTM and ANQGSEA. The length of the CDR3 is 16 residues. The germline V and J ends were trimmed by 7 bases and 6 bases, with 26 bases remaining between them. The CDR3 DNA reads TGCAGCGGTTGCTTACAACGCAGGGTGTCCTGCGATACGCAGTATTTT. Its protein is CSGCLQRRVSCDTQYF.

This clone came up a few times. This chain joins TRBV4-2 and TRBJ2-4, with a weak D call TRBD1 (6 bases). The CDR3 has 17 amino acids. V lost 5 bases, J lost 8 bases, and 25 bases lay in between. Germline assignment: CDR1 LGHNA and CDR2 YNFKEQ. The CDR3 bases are TGTGCCAGCAGCGGAGGACCAGCCGCCGGATCAGGGGACATTCAGTACTTC. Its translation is CASSGGPAAGSGDIQYF.

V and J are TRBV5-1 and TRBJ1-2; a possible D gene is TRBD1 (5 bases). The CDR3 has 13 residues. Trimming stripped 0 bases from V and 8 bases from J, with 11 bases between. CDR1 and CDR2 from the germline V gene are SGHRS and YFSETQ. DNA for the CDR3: TGCGCCAGCAGCTTGGCCGGGGGAGGCGGCTACACCTTC. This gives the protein CASSLAGGGGYTF.

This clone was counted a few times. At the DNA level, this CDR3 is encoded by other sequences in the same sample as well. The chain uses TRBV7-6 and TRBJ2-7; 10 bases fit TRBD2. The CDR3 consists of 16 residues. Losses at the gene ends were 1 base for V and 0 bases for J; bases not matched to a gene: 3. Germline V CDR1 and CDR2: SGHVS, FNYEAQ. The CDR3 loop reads CASSLVASGGSYEQYF. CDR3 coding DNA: TGTGCCAGCAGCTTAGTGGCTAGCGGGGGCTCCTACGAGCAGTACTTC.

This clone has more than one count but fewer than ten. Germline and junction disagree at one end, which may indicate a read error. Here the CDR3 DNA reads TGCAGCGTTGGGACCCCTCTCCAAGGGACCCAGTACTTC. This codes for CSVGTPLQGTQYF. The chain couples TRBV29-1 to TRBJ2-5; no clear D. This CDR3 has 13 amino acids. Per germline, CDR1 SQVTM and CDR2 ANQGSEA.

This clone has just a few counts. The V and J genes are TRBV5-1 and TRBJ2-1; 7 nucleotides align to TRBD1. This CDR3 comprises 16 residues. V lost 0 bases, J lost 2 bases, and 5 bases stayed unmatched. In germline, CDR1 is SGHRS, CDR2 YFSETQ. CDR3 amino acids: CASSLGLQGAYNEQFF. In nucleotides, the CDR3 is TGCGCCAGCAGCTTGGGTCTCCAGGGGGCCTACAATGAGCAGTTCTTC.

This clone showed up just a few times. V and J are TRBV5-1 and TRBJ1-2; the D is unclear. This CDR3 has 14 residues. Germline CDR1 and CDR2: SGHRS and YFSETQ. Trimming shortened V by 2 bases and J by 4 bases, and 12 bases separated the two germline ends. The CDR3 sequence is CASSLGGGGYGYTF. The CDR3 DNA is TGCGCCAGCAGCTTAGGCGGCGGTGGCTATGGCTACACCTTC.

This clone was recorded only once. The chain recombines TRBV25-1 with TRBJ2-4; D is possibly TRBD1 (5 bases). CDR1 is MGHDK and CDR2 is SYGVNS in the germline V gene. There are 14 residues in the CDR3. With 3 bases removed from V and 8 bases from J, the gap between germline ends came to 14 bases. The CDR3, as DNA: TGTGCCAGCAGTGAGCATGGGGCGACGGACATTCAGTACTTC. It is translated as CASSEHGATDIQYF.

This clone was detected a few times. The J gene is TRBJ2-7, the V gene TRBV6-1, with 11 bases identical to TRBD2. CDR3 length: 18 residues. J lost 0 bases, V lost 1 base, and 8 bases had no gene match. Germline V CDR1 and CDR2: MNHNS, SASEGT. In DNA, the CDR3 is TGTGCCAGCAGTGAAGTGGCGGGGACTAGCGGCGTCTCCTACGAGCAGTACTTC. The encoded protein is CASSEVAGTSGVSYEQYF.

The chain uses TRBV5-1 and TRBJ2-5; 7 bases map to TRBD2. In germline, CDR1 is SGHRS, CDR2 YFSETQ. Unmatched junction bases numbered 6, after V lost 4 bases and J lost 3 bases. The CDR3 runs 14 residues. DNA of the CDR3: TGCGCCAGCAGCGTTGGACGGGGGGAAGAGACCCAGTACTTC. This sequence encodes CASSVGRGEETQYF.

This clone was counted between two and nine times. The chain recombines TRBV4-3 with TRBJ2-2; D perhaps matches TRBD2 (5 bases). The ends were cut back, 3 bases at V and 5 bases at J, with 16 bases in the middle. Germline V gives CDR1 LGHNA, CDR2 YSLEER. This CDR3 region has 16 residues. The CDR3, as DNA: TGCGCCAGCAGCCAGGACCCGGGGAAATATACCGGGGAGCTGTTTTTT. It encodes CASSQDPGKYTGELFF.

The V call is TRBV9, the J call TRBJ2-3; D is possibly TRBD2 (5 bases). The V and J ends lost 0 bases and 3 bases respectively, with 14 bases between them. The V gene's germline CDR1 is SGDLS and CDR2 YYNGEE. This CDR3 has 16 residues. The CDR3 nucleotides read TGTGCCAGCAGCGTAGGTTCTAGCTCCCTAACAGATACGCAGTATTTT. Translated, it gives CASSVGSSSLTDTQYF.

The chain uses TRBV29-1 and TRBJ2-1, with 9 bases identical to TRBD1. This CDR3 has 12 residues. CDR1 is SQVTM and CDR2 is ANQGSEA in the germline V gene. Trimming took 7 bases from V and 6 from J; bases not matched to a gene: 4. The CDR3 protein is CSGNRGPNEQFF. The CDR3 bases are TGCAGCGGTAACAGGGGGCCCAATGAGCAGTTCTTC.

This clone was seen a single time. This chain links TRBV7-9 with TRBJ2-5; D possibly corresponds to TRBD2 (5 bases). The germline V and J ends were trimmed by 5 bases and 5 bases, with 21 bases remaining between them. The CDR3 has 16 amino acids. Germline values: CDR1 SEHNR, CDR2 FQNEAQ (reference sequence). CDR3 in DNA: TGTGCCAGCAGCGCAGAACGGCTCAGGCGAGGGGAGACCCAGTACTTC. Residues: CASSAERLRRGETQYF.

For the CDR3, the DNA is TGTGCCACCAGCAGACAAAGGACGATGGAGACCCAGTACTTC. Translation: CATSRQRTMETQYF. This chain links TRBV15 with TRBJ2-5; D gene uncertain. CDR1 and CDR2 (germline): LNHNV, YYDKDF (reference sequence). V shed 2 bases and J shed 5 bases, with 12 bases lying between them. This CDR3 spans 14 amino acids.

DNA for the CDR3: TGCAGCGTTGGCGCAGGGACTTACGAAAAACTGTTTTTT. This codes for CSVGAGTYEKLFF. The J gene is TRBJ1-4, the V gene TRBV29-1; a weak D match, TRBD1 (5 bases). This CDR3 contains 13 residues. V gave up 4 bases and J gave up 8 bases, with 14 bases separating them. Germline CDR1 reads SQVTM; CDR2 reads ANQGSEA.

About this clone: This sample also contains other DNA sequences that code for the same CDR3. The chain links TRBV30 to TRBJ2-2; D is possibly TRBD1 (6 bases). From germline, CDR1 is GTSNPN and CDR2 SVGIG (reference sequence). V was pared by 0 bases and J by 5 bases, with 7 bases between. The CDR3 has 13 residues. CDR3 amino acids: CAWSVQGTGELFF. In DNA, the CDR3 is TGTGCCTGGAGTGTACAGGGTACCGGGGAGCTGTTTTTT.

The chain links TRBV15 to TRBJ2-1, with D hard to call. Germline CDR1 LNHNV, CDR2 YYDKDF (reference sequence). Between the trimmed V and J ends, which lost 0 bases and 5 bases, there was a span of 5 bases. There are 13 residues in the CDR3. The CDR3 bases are TGTGCCACCAGCAGAGAATACAACAATGAGCAGTTCTTC. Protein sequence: CATSREYNNEQFF.

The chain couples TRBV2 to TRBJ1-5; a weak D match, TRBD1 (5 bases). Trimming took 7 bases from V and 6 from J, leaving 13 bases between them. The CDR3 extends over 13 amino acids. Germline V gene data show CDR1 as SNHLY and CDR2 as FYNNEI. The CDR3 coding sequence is TGTGCCAGCAAATTACAGGCGGCTCAGCCCCAGCATTTT. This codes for CASKLQAAQPQHF. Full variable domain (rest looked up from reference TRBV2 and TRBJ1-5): EPEVTQTPSHQVTQMGQEVILRCVPISNHLYFYWYRQILGQKVEFLVSFYNNEISEKSEIFDDQFSVERPDGSNFTLKIRSTKLEDSAMYFCASKLQAAQPQHFGDGTRLSIL.